This TCR beta chain was documented in a study of CD8 T cells in Susac syndrome. RNA in amounts of roughly 0.5 to 1 ug was reverse transcribed with random hexamers. TCRdb re-called the immunoSEQ multiplex PCR reads with MiXCR, one entry per CDR3 protein. The sample consists of roughly 140,000 distinct CDR3 sequences, approximately 96% of them appearing once. Only one count was recorded for this clonotype. V lost 6 bases to trimming and J lost 11 bases, with 23 bases between them. CDR1 is DFQATT, CDR2 SNEGSKA, per germline (reference sequence). This CDR3 contains 14 residues. Sample: CD8+ T cells from PBMCs. This TCR was sampled from a human donor with multiple sclerosis. The gene calls are TRBV20-1 and TRBJ1-5; a weak D match, TRBD1 (5 bases). CDR3 amino acids: CSAAPVGDPGAQHF. In DNA, the CDR3 is TGCAGTGCCGCCCCTGTGGGGGACCCCGGGGCCCAGCATTTT.